This note documents a single T cell receptor beta chain sequence. Its cognate antigen has yet to be identified. One base away there is no much larger clone; base qualities are not given. This entry is derived from a study of technical replicates of blood from a few donors (dated by TCRdb to 2015 to 2018). Preparation of the library involved the immunoSEQ multiplex PCR assay. TCRdb holds this immuneACCESS table with in-frame rearrangements only. Some clones are missing; in checked studies, unresolved V genes explain under half, and the rest has no known cause. The table for this sample lists more than 65,000 clones; about 97% of them were counted only once. Roughly 0.3% of the sample lies in the top ten. CDR1 and CDR2 were assigned from the germline V gene as ENHRY and SYGVKD. The V and J ends are trimmed by 11 bases and 7 bases, leaving 17 bases between them. Reading from cysteine to phenylalanine, the CDR3 counts 13 amino acids. Only the CDR3 region is kept as DNA, spanning 39 bases read in frame from base 1.

The receptor comes from a human donor in good health. Material: T cells isolated from PBMCs. The V and J genes are TRBV10-3 and TRBJ1-4; TRBD1 is perhaps the D gene, given 6 matching bases. The nucleotides are TGTGCCTCAAAGGGGGGGCGGAGTGAAAAACTGTTTTTT. Its translation reads: CASKGGRSEKLFF.